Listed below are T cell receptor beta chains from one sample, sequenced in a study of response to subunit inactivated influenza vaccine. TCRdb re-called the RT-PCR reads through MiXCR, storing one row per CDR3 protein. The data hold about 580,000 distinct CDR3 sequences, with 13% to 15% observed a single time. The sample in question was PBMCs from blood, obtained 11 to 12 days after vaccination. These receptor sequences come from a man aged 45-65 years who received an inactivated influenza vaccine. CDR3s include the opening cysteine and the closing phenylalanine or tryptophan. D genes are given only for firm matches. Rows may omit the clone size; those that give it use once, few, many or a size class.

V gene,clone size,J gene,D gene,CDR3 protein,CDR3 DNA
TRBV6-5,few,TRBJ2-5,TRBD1,CASSASTGRETQYF,TGTGCCAGCAGTGCCTCGACAGGGAGAGAGACCCAGTACTTC
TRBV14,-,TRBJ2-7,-,CASSGSGTESYEQYF,TGTGCCAGCAGTGGTTCAGGGACGGAATCCTACGAGCAGTACTTC
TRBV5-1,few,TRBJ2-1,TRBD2,CASSLARASGGAAYNEQFF,TGCGCCAGCAGCTTGGCCCGTGCTAGCGGGGGGGCTGCGTACAATGAGCAGTTCTTC
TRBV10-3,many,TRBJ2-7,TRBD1,CAIRGDSSSYEQYF,TGTGCCATCAGGGGGGACAGTAGCTCCTACGAGCAGTACTTC
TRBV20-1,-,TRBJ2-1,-,CSARGPAGLTYNEQFF,TGCAGTGCTAGAGGGCCAGCGGGCCTCACCTACAATGAGCAGTTCTTC
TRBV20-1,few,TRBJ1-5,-,CSATGARNQPQHF,TGCAGTGCTACCGGGGCCCGAAATCAGCCCCAGCATTTT
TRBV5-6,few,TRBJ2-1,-,CASLPGVSYNEQFF,TGTGCCAGCCTTCCAGGGGTCTCCTACAATGAGCAGTTCTTC
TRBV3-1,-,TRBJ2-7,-,CASSQDPYGYEQYF,TGTGCCAGCAGCCAAGACCCGTACGGCTACGAGCAGTACTTC
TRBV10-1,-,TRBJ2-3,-,CASSESMGGLSDTQYF,TGCGCCAGCAGTGAGTCGATGGGGGGGCTTTCAGATACGCAGTATTTT
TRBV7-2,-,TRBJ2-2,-,CASSWGRSTGELFF,TGTGCCAGCAGCTGGGGGCGGTCCACCGGGGAGCTGTTTTTT
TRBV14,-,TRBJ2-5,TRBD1,CASSKRQGMETQYF,TGTGCCAGCAGCAAAAGACAGGGTATGGAGACCCAGTACTTC
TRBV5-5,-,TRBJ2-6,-,CASTPFDHISGANVLTF,TGTGCCAGCACCCCCTTTGACCATATCTCTGGGGCCAACGTCCTGACTTTC
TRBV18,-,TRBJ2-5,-,CASSPNTGRGTQYF,TGTGCCAGCTCACCTAACACCGGGAGAGGGACCCAGTACTTC
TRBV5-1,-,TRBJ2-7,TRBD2,CASSTLAGSSYEQYF,TGCGCCAGCAGCACCCTAGCGGGGAGCTCCTACGAGCAGTACTTC
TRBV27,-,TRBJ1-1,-,CASSQEGYMVVTEAFF,TGTGCCAGCAGCCAGGAGGGCTATATGGTGGTCACTGAAGCTTTCTTT
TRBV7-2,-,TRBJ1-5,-,CASSLESVLSNQPQHF,TGTGCCAGCAGCTTAGAAAGTGTTTTAAGCAATCAGCCCCAGCATTTT
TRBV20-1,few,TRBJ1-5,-,CSARDAGKNQPQHF,TGCAGTGCTAGAGATGCCGGGAAGAATCAGCCCCAGCATTTT
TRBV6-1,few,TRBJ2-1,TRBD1,CASSKDRASYNEQFF,TGTGCCAGCAGCAAGGACAGGGCCTCCTACAATGAGCAGTTCTTC
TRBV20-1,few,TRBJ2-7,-,CSARRGRPGEQYF,TGCAGTGCGAGACGGGGCCGTCCCGGGGAGCAGTACTTC
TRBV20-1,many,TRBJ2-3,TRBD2,CSARRWSSGVSTDTQYF,TGCAGTGCTAGAAGGTGGTCTAGCGGGGTTAGCACAGATACGCAGTATTTT
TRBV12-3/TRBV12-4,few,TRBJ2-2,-,CASSLKGLTTRELFF,TGTGCCAGCAGTTTAAAGGGACTCACAACTAGGGAGCTGTTTTTT
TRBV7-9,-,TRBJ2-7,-,CASTWTGQGGNEQYF,TGTGCCAGCACATGGACCGGCCAGGGGGGGAACGAGCAGTACTTC
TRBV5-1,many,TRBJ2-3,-,CASSLVTTDTQYF,TGCGCCAGCAGCTTGGTAACGACAGATACGCAGTATTTT
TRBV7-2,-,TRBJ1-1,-,CGSSPTARNTEAFF,TGTGGCAGCAGTCCGACAGCACGGAACACTGAAGCTTTCTTT
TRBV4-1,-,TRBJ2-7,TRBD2,CASSQTSGIYYEQYF,TGCGCCAGCAGCCAAACTAGCGGGATATACTACGAGCAGTACTTC
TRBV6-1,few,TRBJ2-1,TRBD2,CASSDRTSGGNEQFF,TGTGCCAGCAGTGATAGGACTAGCGGCGGCAATGAGCAGTTCTTC
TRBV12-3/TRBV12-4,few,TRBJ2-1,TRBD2,CASTFGTSGYNEQFF,TGTGCCAGCACCTTTGGGACTAGCGGCTACAATGAGCAGTTCTTC
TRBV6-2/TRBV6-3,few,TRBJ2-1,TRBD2,CASRAGLAGVVYNEQFF,TGTGCCAGCAGGGCCGGACTAGCGGGGGTTGTCTACAATGAGCAGTTCTTC
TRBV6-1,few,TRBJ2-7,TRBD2,CASMRTSGSYEQYF,TGTGCCAGCATGAGGACTAGCGGGTCTTACGAGCAGTACTTC
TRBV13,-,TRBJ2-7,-,CASSLGGGLYYEQYF,TGTGCCAGCAGCTTAGGGGGGGGCTTATACTACGAGCAGTACTTC
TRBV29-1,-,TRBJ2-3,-,CSVEGLPGHTDTQYF,TGCAGCGTTGAAGGACTGCCGGGGCACACAGATACGCAGTATTTT
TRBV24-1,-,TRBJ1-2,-,CATSDFGGYGYTF,TGTGCCACCAGTGATTTTGGTGGATATGGCTACACCTTC
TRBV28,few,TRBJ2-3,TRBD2,CASSTLAGGSDTQYF,TGTGCCAGCAGTACCCTAGCGGGGGGATCAGATACGCAGTATTTT
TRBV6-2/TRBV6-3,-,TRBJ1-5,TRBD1,CASSSEGQGVQPQHF,TGTGCCAGCAGTTCCGAAGGACAGGGGGTGCAGCCCCAGCATTTT